This T cell receptor beta chain was captured by sequencing in a study of cytomegalovirus exposure and HLA in healthy donors. Study-level findings and limits: Reportedly, cytomegalovirus status was diagnosed with high sensitivity and specificity. It was about 180 TCR beta chains that were listed as cytomegalovirus-associated. TCR sequences were mostly rare, though some public TCRs occurred in many donors.

As regards this clone: Its antigen is unknown.

Germline CDR1 is MNHEY and CDR2 is SVGAGI. The V gene lost 6 bases and the J gene lost 1 base, with 8 bases spanning the gap. This CDR3 is 13 amino acids long. Measured with immunoSEQ multiplex PCR; TCRdb has only the in-frame clones, and not every one. The sample shows some 250,000 clones, about 90% of them seen only once. Sequenced sample: PBMCs. This chain joins TRBV6-5 and TRBJ2-3; D call uncertain. This sequence originates from a woman between 18 and 29 years old in good health and CMV-seronegative. This CDR3 reads CASRVGRTDTQYF. CDR3 DNA: TGTGCCAGCAGGGTGGGCCGCACAGATACGCAGTATTTT.